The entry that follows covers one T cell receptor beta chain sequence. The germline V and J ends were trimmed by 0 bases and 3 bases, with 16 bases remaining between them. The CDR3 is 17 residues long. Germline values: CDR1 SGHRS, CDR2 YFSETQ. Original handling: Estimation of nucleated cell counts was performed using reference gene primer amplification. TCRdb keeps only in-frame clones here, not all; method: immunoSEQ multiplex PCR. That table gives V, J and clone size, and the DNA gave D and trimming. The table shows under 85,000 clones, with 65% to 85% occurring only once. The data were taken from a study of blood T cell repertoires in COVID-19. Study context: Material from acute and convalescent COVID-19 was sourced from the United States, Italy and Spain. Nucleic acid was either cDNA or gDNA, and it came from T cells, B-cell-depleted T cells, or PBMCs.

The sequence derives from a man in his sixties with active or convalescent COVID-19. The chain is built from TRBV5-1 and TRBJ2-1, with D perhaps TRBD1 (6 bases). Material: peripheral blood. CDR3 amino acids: CASSLAVVQGVYNEQFF. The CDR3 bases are TGCGCCAGCAGCTTGGCAGTAGTACAGGGCGTCTACAATGAGCAGTTCTTC. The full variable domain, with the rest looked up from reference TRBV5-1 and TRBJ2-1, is KAGVTQTPRYLIKTRGQQVTLSCSPISGHRSVSWYQQTPGQGLQFLFEYFSETQRNKGNFPGRFSGRQFSNSRSEMNVSTLELGDSALYLCASSLAVVQGVYNEQFFGPGTRLTVL.